This paragraph covers one T cell receptor (beta chain) sequence. These data belong to a study of blood T cell repertoires in COVID-19. The overall study: The United States, Italy and Spain supplied acute and convalescent COVID-19 samples.

The CDR3 totals 16 residues. Trimming cost V 5 bases and J 7 bases; bases outside gene matches: 10. The germline CDR1 and CDR2 sequences are LNHDA and SQIVND (reference sequence). Per the original data handling: The authors estimated nucleated cell counts from reference gene primer amplification. Using immunoSEQ multiplex PCR, the repertoire was profiled, and TCRdb retains in-frame clones only, with some absent. That table is the source of V, J and clone size, and D and trimming were worked out from the DNA. The data hold 95,000 to 100,000 clones, with around 74% observed a single time. The sequenced sample was peripheral blood. The chain employs TRBV19 and TRBJ2-2; 10 nucleotides match TRBD2. This clonotype originated in a woman of 80 years or more with active or convalescent COVID-19. The CDR3 bases are TGTGCCAGTAGTGGGCTAGCGGGAGATCAAGGCGGGGAGCTGTTTTTT. Translating gives CASSGLAGDQGGELFF.